A selection of T cell receptor beta chains follows, all from one sample in a study of shared clonotypes between healthy human individuals. Generated by immunoSEQ multiplex PCR, the TCRdb table keeps only in-frame clones and is missing some. The table records hundreds of thousands of clones, roughly 79% of them present only once. The source material was PBMCs. These receptors were obtained from a woman aged 40 to 50 in good health. Some clones in this sample may be carry-over from other donors' samples. The CDR3 runs from the conserved cysteine through the conserved F or W. D genes are given only for firm matches. Some rows have no size entry. The others give once, few or many, or a class for an expanded clone.

CDR3	DNA	J	D	size	V
CASSLGGGRGADTQYF	TGCGCCAGCAGCCTTGGTGGCGGGAGAGGGGCAGATACGCAGTATTTT	TRBJ2-3	TRBD2	-	TRBV5-1
CASSIGTGRNTF	TGTGCCAGTAGTATAGGAACAGGGAGGAACACCTTC	TRBJ1-2	-	once	TRBV19
CASSPRTSGDAEQFF	TGTGCCAGCTCACCTCGGACTAGCGGTGATGCTGAGCAGTTCTTC	TRBJ2-1	TRBD2	-	TRBV18
CASSRNGNYGYTF	TGTGCCAGCAGCCGGAATGGAAACTATGGCTACACCTTC	TRBJ1-2	-	-	TRBV14
CASSGGGTAQETQYF	TGTGCCAGCAGTGGGGGCGGGACAGCCCAAGAGACCCAGTACTTC	TRBJ2-5	-	-	TRBV28
CASSLMGPGTGELFF	TGTGCCAGCAGCCTAATGGGACCGGGCACCGGGGAGCTGTTTTTT	TRBJ2-2	-	-	TRBV7-7
CASSLGGQPQHF	TGTGCCAGCAGCTTGGGGGGGCAGCCCCAGCATTTT	TRBJ1-5	-	-	TRBV7-9
CASSLEGSRGQPQHF	TGCGCCAGCAGCTTGGAAGGGTCGCGCGGTCAGCCCCAGCATTTT	TRBJ1-5	-	-	TRBV5-1
CASSLVGLAGQAYNEQFF	TGTGCCAGCAGCTTGGTAGGGTTAGCGGGACAAGCCTACAATGAGCAGTTCTTC	TRBJ2-1	TRBD2	once	TRBV5-4
CASWDTLPSSGNTIYF	TGTGCCAGCTGGGACACGTTACCGAGCTCTGGAAACACCATATATTTT	TRBJ1-3	-	-	TRBV19
CASSPTGTGKYEQYF	TGTGCCAGCTCACCAACCGGGACAGGTAAATACGAGCAGTACTTC	TRBJ2-7	TRBD1	many	TRBV18
CASSFPGQSSYNEQFF	TGTGCCAGCAGCTTTCCGGGACAGAGCTCCTACAATGAGCAGTTCTTC	TRBJ2-1	TRBD1	-	TRBV7-3
CASSLTGRYYGYTF	TGTGCCAGCAGCTTGACAGGGAGGTACTATGGCTACACCTTC	TRBJ1-2	-	-	TRBV5-8
CASSLGGRGLGYTF	TGTGCCAGCAGCTTAGGGGGCAGGGGGCTTGGCTACACCTTC	TRBJ1-2	TRBD1	-	TRBV7-2
CASSLRFSSNQPQHF	TGTGCCAGCAGCTTGCGATTTAGTTCCAATCAGCCCCAGCATTTT	TRBJ1-5	-	-	TRBV5-8
CASSNPWATDGYTF	TGTGCCAGCAGCAATCCATGGGCGACGGATGGCTACACCTTC	TRBJ1-2	-	-	TRBV2
CASSESIAGGPGEQFF	TGCGCCAGCAGTGAGTCGATAGCGGGAGGGCCTGGTGAGCAGTTCTTC	TRBJ2-1	TRBD2	once	TRBV10-2
CASTFGYGYTF	TGTGCCAGCACGTTTGGGTATGGCTACACCTTC	TRBJ1-2	-	-	TRBV25-1
CASSHTPGPSGEKLFF	TGTGCCAGCAGCCATACACCGGGTCCCTCGGGTGAAAAACTGTTTTTT	TRBJ1-4	-	-	TRBV7-2
CASSPEGVRRGELFF	TGTGCCAGCAGCCCCGAGGGCGTCAGGAGAGGGGAGCTGTTTTTT	TRBJ2-2	-	-	TRBV9
CATSRVGGSDTQYF	TGTGCCACCAGCAGAGTCGGGGGTTCGGATACGCAGTATTTT	TRBJ2-3	-	-	TRBV15
CASSPGGLLETQYF	TGTGCCAGTAGTCCTGGGGGACTTCTTGAGACCCAGTACTTC	TRBJ2-5	-	many	TRBV19
CASSSNSGGWQFF	TGTGCCAGCAGCAGCAATAGCGGCGGGTGGCAGTTCTTC	TRBJ2-1	-	-	TRBV7-3
CASSRQAASYEQYF	TGTGCCAGCAGTCGCCAGGCAGCATCCTACGAGCAGTACTTC	TRBJ2-7	-	-	TRBV6-5
CARLRPPVRAGELFF	TGTGCCAGACTTCGTCCTCCGGTTCGCGCCGGGGAGCTGTTTTTT	TRBJ2-2	-	-	TRBV5-3
CARRHPLYGYTF	TGTGCCAGAAGGCACCCTCTCTATGGCTACACCTTC	TRBJ1-2	-	many	TRBV5-3
CASSLGLAGRYNEQFF	TGTGCCAGCAGCTTGGGTCTAGCGGGAAGATACAATGAGCAGTTCTTC	TRBJ2-1	TRBD2	-	TRBV5-4
CASSEWASGRGSYNEQFF	TGTGCCAGCTCAGAGTGGGCTAGCGGGAGGGGGTCCTACAATGAGCAGTTCTTC	TRBJ2-1	TRBD2	-	TRBV18